This T cell receptor beta chain was captured in a study of blood T cell repertoires in COVID-19. In germline, CDR1 is SGHRS, CDR2 YFSETQ. The CDR3 is made up of 16 amino acids. After removal of 2 bases from V and 1 base from J, the junction contained 5 bases not matched to a gene. Profiled with immunoSEQ multiplex PCR; TCRdb holds only in-frame clones, not every one. The sample shows 650,000 to 800,000 clones, approximately 90% of them seen only once. This sequence joins TRBV5-1 and TRBJ2-4; 8 nucleotides align to TRBD1. Sequencing input: peripheral blood. The clonotype was recovered from a woman aged 18 to 35 with acute or convalescent COVID-19. In DNA form, the CDR3 reads TGCGCCAGCAGCTTAGCAGGGGGCAAGGCCAAAAACATTCAGTACTTC. It yields the protein CASSLAGGKAKNIQYF.